Reported below is one T cell receptor (beta chain). Sequenced by immunoSEQ multiplex PCR; TCRdb stores in-frame clones only, minus some. The repertoire includes about 450,000 clones, about 91% of them detected once, and 2% to 3% sits in the top ten. The source of the sample is a study of Ad26.COV2.S vaccination and SARS-CoV-2 variants. The sample's treatment: roughly 19 received Ad26.COV2.S at low or high dose, single or two shots; about 5 received placebo; per-sample allocation not given. The samples date from day 63 after the first vaccine or placebo injection. This CDR3 spans 17 amino acids. CDR1 and CDR2 from the germline V gene are SGHTA and FQGNSA. The V and J ends lost 4 bases and 4 bases, in that order; junction bases with no gene match: 11.

This specimen was peripheral blood, taken in a trial of Ad26.COV2.S vaccine versus placebo. The chain uses TRBV7-2 and TRBJ2-1, with TRBD2 matching over 9 bases. The receptor's source is a person aged 18 to 65 who received the Ad26.COV2.S COVID-19 vaccine or a placebo. CDR3 DNA sequence: TGTGCCAGCAGCTCCTGGCAGACTAGCGGATATTACAATGAGCAGTTCTTC. It yields the protein CASSSWQTSGYYNEQFF.